The clone carrying this TCR beta chain was detected many times. What it recognizes is unknown. Germline-derived CDR1 and CDR2 are SGHTA and FQGNSA. V was clipped by 1 base and J by 4 bases; unmatched bases: 8. This CDR3 is 17 amino acids long. Synthesis of cDNA was performed by 5'RACE using 10-nucleotide random UMIs. In TCRdb, the 5' RACE reads were re-called with MiXCR into one record per CDR3 protein. The sample shows 42,000 or so distinct CDR3 sequences, 2.5% of them seen only once. The record originates from a study of neurological immune-mediated disorders. Study-wide background: Within the group of 34 multiple sclerosis patients, around 30 were relapsing-remitting, while 3 were secondary progressive.

Study-level findings and limits: As far as clinical or MRI features were concerned, none was associated with the multiple sclerosis repertoire cluster.

This chain links TRBV7-2 with TRBJ1-5; 9 bases line up with TRBD1. Sequenced material: PBMCs. The origin of this receptor is a man aged 25 to 40 with multiple sclerosis. The CDR3 spells CASSLGGQGFPNQPQHF. CDR3 DNA sequence: TGTGCCAGCAGCTTAGGCGGACAGGGGTTCCCTAATCAGCCCCAGCATTTT.